Below, 20 T cell receptor beta chains from the same sample are listed, as sequenced in a study of T cell changes during pregnancy in multiple sclerosis. TCRdb keeps only in-frame clones here, not all; method: immunoSEQ multiplex PCR. The sample contains around 30,000 clones, around 93% of which appear only once. Sequencing was performed on CD4+ T cells from peripheral blood mononuclear cells, taken after pregnancy. The receptors come from a female donor with multiple sclerosis, enrolled in a pregnancy study.

This chain connects TRBV5-6 to TRBJ1-1; D is possibly TRBD1 (6 bases). The V end was cut by 4 bases, the J end by 0 bases, with 16 bases between. The V gene's germline CDR1 is SGHDT and CDR2 YYEEEE. The length of the CDR3 is 16 residues. CDR3 nucleotides: TGTGCCAGCAGCGGGCTGGACAGTAAATTGAACACTGAAGCTTTCTTT. Translating it yields CASSGLDSKLNTEAFF.

V and J are TRBV5-1 and TRBJ2-1, with 9 bases identical to TRBD2. Germline CDR1 and CDR2: SGHRS and YFSETQ. The V segment lost 0 bases and the J segment 7 bases; nucleotides outside the gene matches: 8. This CDR3 has 16 residues. In nucleotides, the CDR3 is TGCGCCAGCAGCTTGGATTCGGCGGGAGGGTGGAATGAGCAGTTCTTC. Translated: CASSLDSAGGWNEQFF.

This chain connects TRBV7-2 to TRBJ2-3; 7 bases are a match to TRBD2. There are 16 residues in the CDR3. Germline V lookup: CDR1 SGHTA, CDR2 FQGNSA. V dropped 2 bases and J dropped 1; count of bases not matched to a gene: 6. The CDR3 DNA reads TGTGCCAGCAGCTTATCTCAGGGAGGGGGCACAGATACGCAGTATTTT. It translates to CASSLSQGGGTDTQYF.

This chain uses TRBV19 with TRBJ1-2; D gene uncertain. Between the trimmed V and J ends, which lost 10 bases and 1 base, there was a span of 10 bases. Germline V lookup: CDR1 LNHDA, CDR2 SQIVND (reference sequence). The CDR3 loop spans 12 amino acids. The CDR3 coding sequence is TGTGCCACCTTCACGGGTAACTATGGCTACACCTTC. Translated: CATFTGNYGYTF.

The J gene is TRBJ1-2, the V gene TRBV4-3; TRBD1 is a possible D gene (5 bases). Trimming removed 0 bases from V and 7 bases from J, with 18 bases in between. CDR3 length equals 16 residues. Germline V gene data show CDR1 as LGHNA and CDR2 as YSLEER. CDR3 loop: CASSQDSDWAGGGYTF. The CDR3 bases are TGCGCCAGCAGCCAAGATTCGGACTGGGCCGGGGGTGGCTACACCTTC.

This chain joins TRBV5-6 and TRBJ2-7; a possible D gene is TRBD2 (5 bases). V lost 1 base to trimming and J lost 0 bases, with 17 bases between them. The germline V gene has CDR1 SGHDT and CDR2 YYEEEE. The CDR3 contains 17 residues. CDR3 amino acids: CASSLFAGVKSSYEQYF. The CDR3 DNA follows: TGTGCCAGCAGCTTGTTCGCCGGGGTAAAGTCCTCCTACGAGCAGTACTTC.

The chain combines TRBV18 with TRBJ1-3; unclear D gene. The CDR3 runs 15 residues. Germline CDR1 and CDR2: KGHSH and LQKENI. Trimming shortened V by 5 bases and J by 0 bases, and 11 bases separated the two germline ends. The CDR3 loop is CASSIEASSGNTIYF. The DNA of the CDR3 is TGTGCCAGCTCAATTGAGGCTAGCTCTGGAAACACCATATATTTT.

This rearrangement joins TRBV18 to TRBJ2-5, with 8 bases lining up with TRBD2. CDR1 KGHSH and CDR2 LQKENI come from the germline V gene. The length of the CDR3 is 15 residues. The junction had 9 bases not matched to a gene; V was cut back by 4 bases and J by 5 bases. The CDR3 DNA reads TGTGCCAGCTCACTAGCCGGACTAGCTATGGAGACCCAGTACTTC. Its translation: CASSLAGLAMETQYF.

The chain carries TRBV6-1 and TRBJ1-4; 7 bases line up with TRBD1. The CDR3 has 15 amino acids. The germline V gene has CDR1 MNHNS and CDR2 SASEGT. V lost 2 bases to trimming and J lost 5 bases; unmatched junction nucleotides: 5. The CDR3 spells CASSERGQRNEKLFF. DNA of the CDR3: TGTGCCAGCAGTGAAAGGGGACAGAGAAATGAAAAACTGTTTTTT.

This rearrangement joins TRBV30 to TRBJ1-5; D is undetermined. The CDR3 sequence is 13 residues long. Trimming left V 2 bases short and J 0 bases short, with 5 bases between. Germline CDR1 reads GTSNPN; CDR2 reads SVGIG (reference sequence). The CDR3 DNA sequence: TGTGCCTGGAGTCGGGATAGCAATCAGCCCCAGCATTTT. It encodes CAWSRDSNQPQHF.

This CDR3 is CASSLTSGTGGLDGYTF. As DNA, the CDR3 is TGCGCCAGCAGCCTAACCTCCGGGACAGGGGGCTTAGATGGCTACACCTTC. This chain joins TRBV5-1 and TRBJ1-2, with 12 bases that match TRBD1. The V and J ends lost 4 bases and 6 bases, in that order; junction bases with no gene match: 13. Germline V gene data show CDR1 as SGHRS and CDR2 as YFSETQ. This CDR3 has 17 residues.

V and J are TRBV7-2 and TRBJ1-1; D is uncertain. The CDR3 covers 15 residues. Germline-derived CDR1 and CDR2 are SGHTA and FQGNSA. Trimming shortened V by 8 bases and J by 3 bases, and 19 bases separated the two germline ends. The CDR3: CASRPAGEVHTEAFF. In DNA, the CDR3 is TGTGCCAGCCGCCCAGCCGGTGAGGTTCACACTGAAGCTTTCTTT.

This chain joins TRBV6-5 and TRBJ2-5, with 8 bases identical to TRBD2. The germline CDR1 and CDR2 sequences are MNHEY and SVGAGI. The CDR3 has 13 residues. The trim removed 5 bases at V and 5 bases at J, leaving 4 bases unmatched. CDR3 DNA: TGTGCCAGCAGTCCGGGGGGGAGGGAGACCCAGTACTTC. It encodes CASSPGGRETQYF.

This chain links TRBV5-4 with TRBJ2-3; tentative D call: TRBD1 (6 bases). Germline V gene data show CDR1 as SGHNT and CDR2 as YYREEE (reference sequence). This CDR3 region has 17 residues. The V end was cut by 4 bases, the J end by 2 bases, with 20 bases between. CDR3 in DNA: TGTGCCAGCAGCCTAAAAGACCGCCGGGACAACACAGATACGCAGTATTTT. Translating gives CASSLKDRRDNTDTQYF.

This clone was detected once. V usage is TRBV20-1 and J usage is TRBJ2-1; no reliable D call. The CDR3 consists of 11 residues. Between the trimmed V and J ends, which lost 5 bases and 6 bases, there was a span of 8 bases. Germline V lookup: CDR1 DFQATT, CDR2 SNEGSKA (reference sequence). This CDR3 reads CSAPYSNEQFF. In DNA form, the CDR3 reads TGCAGTGCTCCTTACTCCAATGAGCAGTTCTTC.

In nucleotides, the CDR3 is TGTGCCAGCAGCGTAACCGACCGGACAGATGGAAACACCATATATTTT. Translating gives CASSVTDRTDGNTIYF. The rearrangement joins TRBV9 to TRBJ1-3, with D possibly matching TRBD1 (6 bases). V was pared by 1 base and J by 3 bases, with 14 bases between. CDR1 and CDR2 (germline): SGDLS, YYNGEE. The CDR3 loop spans 16 amino acids.

The rearrangement joins TRBV7-2 to TRBJ2-6; D perhaps matches TRBD1 (7 bases). Looked up from germline, CDR1 is SGHTA and CDR2 is FQGNSA. The CDR3 extends over 16 amino acids. V lost 4 bases to trimming and J lost 3 bases, with 13 bases between them. For the CDR3, the DNA is TGTGCCAGCAGCTCGAGCAGGGGGGATGGGGCCAACGTCCTGACTTTC. Translated: CASSSSRGDGANVLTF.

The chain recombines TRBV6-6 with TRBJ2-7, with D maybe TRBD1 (5 bases). This CDR3 contains 14 residues. Germline V gene lookup returns CDR1 MNHNY and CDR2 SVGAGI (reference sequence). The germline V and J ends were trimmed by 2 bases and 0 bases, with 8 bases remaining between them. CDR3 region: CASSYGANSYEQYF. CDR3 bases: TGTGCCAGCAGTTACGGGGCCAACTCCTACGAGCAGTACTTC.

The rearrangement links TRBV30 to TRBJ1-4; D is perhaps TRBD1 (6 bases). Germline CDR1 and CDR2: GTSNPN and SVGIG (reference sequence). V gave up 5 bases and J gave up 10 bases, with 17 bases separating them. This CDR3 spans 13 amino acids. CDR3 bases: TGTGCCTGGGGCCGAAAGGGGGACGGAAAACTGTTTTTT. Protein product: CAWGRKGDGKLFF.

The chain couples TRBV28 to TRBJ1-6; maybe TRBD1 (5 bases). CDR1 is MDHEN, CDR2 SYDVKM, per germline. The CDR3 is 14 residues long. Deletions cut 8 bases from V and 9 bases from J, with 17 bases between. The DNA of the CDR3 is TGTGCCAGCTCGTGGGGGGGGGAGGGTTCACCCCTCCACTTT. As protein: CASSWGGEGSPLHF.